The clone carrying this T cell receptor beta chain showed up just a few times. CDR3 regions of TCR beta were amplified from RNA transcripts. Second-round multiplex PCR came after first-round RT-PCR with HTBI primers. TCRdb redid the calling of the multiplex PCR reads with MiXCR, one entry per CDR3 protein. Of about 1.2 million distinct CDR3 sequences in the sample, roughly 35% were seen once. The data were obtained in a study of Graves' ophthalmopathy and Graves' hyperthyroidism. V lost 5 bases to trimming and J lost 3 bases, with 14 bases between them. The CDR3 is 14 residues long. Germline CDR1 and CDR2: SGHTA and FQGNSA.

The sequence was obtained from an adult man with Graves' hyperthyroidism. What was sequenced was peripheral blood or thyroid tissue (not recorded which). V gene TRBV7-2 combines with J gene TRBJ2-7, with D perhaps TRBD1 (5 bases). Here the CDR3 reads CASSTSTANYEQYF. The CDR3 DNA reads TGTGCCAGCAGCACGTCGACAGCAAACTACGAGCAGTACTTC.